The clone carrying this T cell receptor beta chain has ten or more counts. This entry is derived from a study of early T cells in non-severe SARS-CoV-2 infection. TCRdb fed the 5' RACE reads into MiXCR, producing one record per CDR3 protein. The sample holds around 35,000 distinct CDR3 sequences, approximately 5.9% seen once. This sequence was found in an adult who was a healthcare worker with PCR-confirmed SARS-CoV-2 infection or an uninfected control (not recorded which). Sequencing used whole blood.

The CDR3 sequence is CASSQGVGTVQETQYF. CDR3 DNA sequence: TGCGCCAGCAGCCAAGGTGTCGGGACAGTACAAGAGACCCAGTACTTC. V usage is TRBV4-1 and J usage is TRBJ2-5; 7 bases agree with TRBD1. This CDR3 is 16 amino acids long. Germline V lookup: CDR1 MGHRA, CDR2 YSYEKL. Germline trimming cut 1 base from V and 2 bases from J; bases unmatched to any gene: 7.